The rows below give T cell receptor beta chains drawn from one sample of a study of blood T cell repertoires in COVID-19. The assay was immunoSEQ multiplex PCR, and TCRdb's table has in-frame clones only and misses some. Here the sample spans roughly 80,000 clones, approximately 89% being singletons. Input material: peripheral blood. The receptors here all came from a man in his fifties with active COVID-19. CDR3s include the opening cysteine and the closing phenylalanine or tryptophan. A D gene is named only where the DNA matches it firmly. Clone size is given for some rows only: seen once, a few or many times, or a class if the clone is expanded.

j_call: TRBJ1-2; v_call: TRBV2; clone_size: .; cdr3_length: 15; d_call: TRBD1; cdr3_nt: TGTGCCAGCAGCTATTTTGAGGGGACAGGGGGCGGCTACACCTTC; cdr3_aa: CASSYFEGTGGGYTF
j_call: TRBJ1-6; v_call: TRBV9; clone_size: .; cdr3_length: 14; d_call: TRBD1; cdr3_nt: TGTGCCAGCAGCGGACAGGGGGCCTCTTCACCCCTCCACTTT; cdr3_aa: CASSGQGASSPLHF
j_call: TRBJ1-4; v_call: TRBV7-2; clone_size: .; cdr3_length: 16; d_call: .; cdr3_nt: TGTGCCAGCAGCCCCGGTCCGGCCAGGACTAATGAAAAACTGTTTTTT; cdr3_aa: CASSPGPARTNEKLFF
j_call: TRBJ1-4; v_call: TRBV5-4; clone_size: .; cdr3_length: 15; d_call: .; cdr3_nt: TGTGCCAGCAGCTTGCCCCGACAGGATAATGAAAAACTGTTTTTT; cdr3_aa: CASSLPRQDNEKLFF
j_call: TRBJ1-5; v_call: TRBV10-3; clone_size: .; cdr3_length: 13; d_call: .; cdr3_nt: TGTGCCATCTCCAGACAATCTAATCAGCCCCAGCATTTT; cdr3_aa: CAISRQSNQPQHF
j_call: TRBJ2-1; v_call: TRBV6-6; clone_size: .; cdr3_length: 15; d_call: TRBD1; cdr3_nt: TGTGCCAGCAGCCTCACAGGGGAAGGGGACAATGAGCAGTTCTTC; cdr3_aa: CASSLTGEGDNEQFF
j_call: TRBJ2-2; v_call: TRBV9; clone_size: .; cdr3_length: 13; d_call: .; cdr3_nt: TGTGCCAGCAGCGTAGTCGGCACCGGGGAGCTGTTTTTT; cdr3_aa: CASSVVGTGELFF
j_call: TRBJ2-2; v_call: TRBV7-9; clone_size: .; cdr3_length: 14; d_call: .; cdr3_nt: TGTGCCAGCAGCTCCTGGGCAAGGACCGGGGAGCTGTTTTTT; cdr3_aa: CASSSWARTGELFF
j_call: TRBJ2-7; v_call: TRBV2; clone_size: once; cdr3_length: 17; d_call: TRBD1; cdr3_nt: TGTGCCAGCAGTGGGGTAAAGGGACAGGACAGCTCCTACGAGCAGTACTTC; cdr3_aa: CASSGVKGQDSSYEQYF
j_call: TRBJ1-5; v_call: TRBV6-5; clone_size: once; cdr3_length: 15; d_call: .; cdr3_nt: TGTGCCAGCATTGTTACAGGGACGGGGACACAGCCCCAGCATTTT; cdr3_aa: CASIVTGTGTQPQHF
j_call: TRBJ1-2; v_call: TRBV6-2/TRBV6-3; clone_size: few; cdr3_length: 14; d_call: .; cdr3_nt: TGTGCCAGCACCCCCGGGACACTTTATGATGGCTACACCTTC; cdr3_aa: CASTPGTLYDGYTF
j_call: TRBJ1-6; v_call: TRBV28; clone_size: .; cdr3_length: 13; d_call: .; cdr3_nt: TGTGCCAGCAGTTTACCGGGGAATTCACCCCTCCACTTT; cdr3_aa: CASSLPGNSPLHF
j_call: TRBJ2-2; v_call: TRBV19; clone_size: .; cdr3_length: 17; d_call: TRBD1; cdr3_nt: TGTGCCAGTAGTAGACTGGCCGGGACAGGGGCGACCGGGGAGCTGTTTTTT; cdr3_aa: CASSRLAGTGATGELFF
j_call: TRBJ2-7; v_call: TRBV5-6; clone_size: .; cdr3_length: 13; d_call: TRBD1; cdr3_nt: TGTGCCAGCAGCTTACAGGGGGACTACGAGCAGTACTTC; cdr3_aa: CASSLQGDYEQYF
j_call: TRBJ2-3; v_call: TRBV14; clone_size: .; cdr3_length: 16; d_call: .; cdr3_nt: TGTGCCAGCAGCCAAGGCCAGAATGAACTACCCAATACGCAGTATTTT; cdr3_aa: CASSQGQNELPNTQYF
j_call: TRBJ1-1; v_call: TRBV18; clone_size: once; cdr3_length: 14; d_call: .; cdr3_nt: TGTGCCAGCTCCCGACAGCGCATGAACACTGAAGCTTTCTTT; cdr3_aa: CASSRQRMNTEAFF
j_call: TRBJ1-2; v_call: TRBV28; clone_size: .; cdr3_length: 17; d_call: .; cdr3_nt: TGTGCCAGCAGTTTGGGCGCGGGGGGAACCCCTAACTATGGCTACACCTTC; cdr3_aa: CASSLGAGGTPNYGYTF
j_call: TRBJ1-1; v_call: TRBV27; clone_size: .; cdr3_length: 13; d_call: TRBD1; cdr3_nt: TGTGCCAGCAGCTCAGGGGGGAACACTGAAGCTTTCTTT; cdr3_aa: CASSSGGNTEAFF
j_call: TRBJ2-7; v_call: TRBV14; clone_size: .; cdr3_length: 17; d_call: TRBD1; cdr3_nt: TGTGCCAGCAGTCGTAGGACAGGGGGCGCGGGTCGGTACGAGCAGTACTTC; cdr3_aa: CASSRRTGGAGRYEQYF
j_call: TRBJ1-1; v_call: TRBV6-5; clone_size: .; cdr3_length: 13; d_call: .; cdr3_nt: TGTGCCAGCAGTAATAACAGGAACACTGAAGCTTTCTTT; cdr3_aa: CASSNNRNTEAFF
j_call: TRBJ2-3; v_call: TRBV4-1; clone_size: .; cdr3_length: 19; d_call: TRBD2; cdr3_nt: TGCGCCAGCAGCCTCCGGACTAGCGGGGGTTTTCGGGGCACAGATACGCAGTATTTT; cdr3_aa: CASSLRTSGGFRGTDTQYF
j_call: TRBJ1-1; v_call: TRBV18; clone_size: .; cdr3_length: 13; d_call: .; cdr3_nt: TGTGCCAGCGTACAGGGACTGAACACTGAAGCTTTCTTT; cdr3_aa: CASVQGLNTEAFF
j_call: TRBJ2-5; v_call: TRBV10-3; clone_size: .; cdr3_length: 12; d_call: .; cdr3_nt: TGTGCCATCAGCGGGACACAAGAGACCCAGTACTTC; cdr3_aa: CAISGTQETQYF
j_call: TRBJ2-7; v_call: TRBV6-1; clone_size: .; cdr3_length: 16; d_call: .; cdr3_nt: TGTGCCAGCAGTGAAGACTGGCGGCAGGGTATATACGAGCAGTACTTC; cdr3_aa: CASSEDWRQGIYEQYF
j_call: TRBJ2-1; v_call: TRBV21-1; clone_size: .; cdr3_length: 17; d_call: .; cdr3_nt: TGTGCCAGCAGCAAAGGGAGGAGGGTCCCCTCCTACAATGAGCAGTTCTTC; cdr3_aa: CASSKGRRVPSYNEQFF
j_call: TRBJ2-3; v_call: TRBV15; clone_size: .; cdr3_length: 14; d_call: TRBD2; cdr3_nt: TGTGCCACCAGCTTAGAGCGGGACACAGATACGCAGTATTTT; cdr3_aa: CATSLERDTDTQYF
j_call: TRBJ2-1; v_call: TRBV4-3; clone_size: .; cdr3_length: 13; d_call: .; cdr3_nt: TGCGCCAGCAGCCAAGAGACACACAATGAGCAGTTCTTC; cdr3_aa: CASSQETHNEQFF
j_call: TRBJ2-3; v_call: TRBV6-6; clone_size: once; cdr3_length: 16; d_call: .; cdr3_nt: TGTGCCAGCAGAGACTCAGGGACTGGACATGCAGATACGCAGTATTTT; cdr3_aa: CASRDSGTGHADTQYF
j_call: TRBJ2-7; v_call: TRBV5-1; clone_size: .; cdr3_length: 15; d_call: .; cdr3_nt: TGCGCCAGCAGCTTGGGCAGGGGTTCCTCCTACGAGCAGTACTTC; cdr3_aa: CASSLGRGSSYEQYF
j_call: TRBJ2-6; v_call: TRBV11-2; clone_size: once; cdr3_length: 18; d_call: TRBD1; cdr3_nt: TGTGCCAGCAGCGCATCCGGGACAGGCTTCTCTGGGGCCAACGTCCTGACTTTC; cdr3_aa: CASSASGTGFSGANVLTF
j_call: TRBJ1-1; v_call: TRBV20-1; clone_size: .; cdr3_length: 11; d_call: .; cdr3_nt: TGCAGTGTCGCCAGGGCCTCAGAAGCTTTCTTT; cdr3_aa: CSVARASEAFF
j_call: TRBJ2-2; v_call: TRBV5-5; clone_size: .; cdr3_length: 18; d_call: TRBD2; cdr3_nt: TGTGCCAGCAGCTCCCCCGGACTAGCGGGGGGGCAGGTCGGGGAGCTGTTTTTT; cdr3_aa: CASSSPGLAGGQVGELFF
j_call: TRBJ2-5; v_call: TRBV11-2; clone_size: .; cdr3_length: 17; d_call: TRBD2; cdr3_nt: TGTGCCAGCAGCTTAGGTTTGGGGCTAGCGGGACAAGAGACCCAGTACTTC; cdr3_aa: CASSLGLGLAGQETQYF
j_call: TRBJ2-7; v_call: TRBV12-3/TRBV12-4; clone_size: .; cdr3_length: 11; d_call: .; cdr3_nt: TGTGCCAGCAGTTCCCCTTACGAGCAGTACTTC; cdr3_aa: CASSSPYEQYF
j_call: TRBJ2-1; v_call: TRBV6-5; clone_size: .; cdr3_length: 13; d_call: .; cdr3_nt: TGTGCCAGCAGTTACTCTGCTGGACAAAAGCAGTTCTTC; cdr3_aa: CASSYSAGQKQFF
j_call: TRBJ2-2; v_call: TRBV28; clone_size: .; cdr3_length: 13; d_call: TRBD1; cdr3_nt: TGTGCCTCTGGACAGGGATCCTCCGGGGAGCTGTTTTTT; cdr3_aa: CASGQGSSGELFF
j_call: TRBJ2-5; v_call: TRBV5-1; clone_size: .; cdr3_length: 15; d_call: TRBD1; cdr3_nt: TGCGCCAGCAGCTTGGCCGGGACAGGGGACGAGACCCAGTACTTC; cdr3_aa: CASSLAGTGDETQYF